These 7 T cell receptor beta chains came from one sample sequenced in a study of shared clonotypes between healthy human individuals. TCRdb's copy holds only in-frame clones and misses some; the assay was immunoSEQ multiplex PCR. The sample includes some 470,000 clones, 76% of them seen just once. The sample was PBMCs. These receptors were collected from a woman in her forties in good health. Some clones in this sample may be carry-over from other donors' samples.

The gene calls are TRBV6-5 and TRBJ2-7; D remains unclear. Germline assignment: CDR1 MNHEY and CDR2 SVGAGI. The CDR3 has 15 residues. V was clipped by 6 bases and J by 2 bases, with 17 bases between them. This chain's CDR3 is CASSPRGTVTYEQYF. The CDR3 DNA reads as TGTGCCAGCAGCCCCAGAGGAACCGTAACCTACGAGCAGTACTTC.

The V and J genes are TRBV28 and TRBJ1-5; D unresolved. CDR1 and CDR2 (germline): MDHEN, SYDVKM. This CDR3 has 13 amino acids. With 1 base removed from V and 4 bases from J, the gap between germline ends came to 5 bases. The CDR3 region has the DNA TGTGCCAGCAGTTTATATAGAAATCAGCCCCAGCATTTT. It translates to CASSLYRNQPQHF.

V and J are TRBV6-6 and TRBJ2-2; 9 nucleotides line up with TRBD1. Germline values: CDR1 MNHNY, CDR2 SVGAGI (reference sequence). Trimming at V came to 6 bases and at J to 3 bases, leaving 5 bases not matched to a gene. CDR3 length: 15 amino acids. The DNA of the CDR3 is TGTGCCAGCAGCGGGACAGGGCGCCACACCGGGGAGCTGTTTTTT. Its translation is CASSGTGRHTGELFF.

This clone was picked up one time. V and J are TRBV5-4 and TRBJ1-2; TRBD1 aligns across 7 bases. This CDR3 is 15 amino acids long. V was clipped by 2 bases and J by 7 bases; unmatched bases: 11. Looked up from germline, CDR1 is SGHNT and CDR2 is YYREEE (reference sequence). The CDR3 DNA reads TGTGCCAGCAGCTTCACCCTGGAGGGGGCCAGTGGCTACACCTTC. It yields the protein CASSFTLEGASGYTF.

This clone was seen a few times. J is TRBJ2-5 and V is TRBV29-1; TRBD2 agrees at 11 bases. The J call may be faulty, since TRBJ2-7 better matches the DNA end. The CDR3 runs to 15 residues. Germline CDR1 and CDR2: SQVTM and ANQGSEA. The CDR3 sequence: CSVEFGTSGHYEQYF. Here the CDR3 DNA reads TGCAGCGTTGAATTTGGGACTAGCGGACACTACGAGCAGTACTTC.

This clone has just a few counts. The chain recombines TRBV5-1 with TRBJ2-5; 9 bases match TRBD1. This CDR3 is built from 14 residues. Per germline, CDR1 SGHRS and CDR2 YFSETQ. V lost 4 bases and J lost 4; bases outside the gene matches: 5. This CDR3 reads CASSMTGGRETQYF. In DNA, the CDR3 is TGCGCCAGCAGCATGACAGGGGGGAGAGAGACCCAGTACTTC. Using reference TRBV5-1 and TRBJ2-5 for the parts outside the CDR3, the full variable domain is KAGVTQTPRYLIKTRGQQVTLSCSPISGHRSVSWYQQTPGQGLQFLFEYFSETQRNKGNFPGRFSGRQFSNSRSEMNVSTLELGDSALYLCASSMTGGRETQYFGPGTRLLVL.

This chain connects TRBV16 to TRBJ1-1; no clear D. The CDR3 loop spans 11 amino acids. The germline V and J ends were trimmed by 5 bases and 9 bases, with 10 bases remaining between them. Germline assignment: CDR1 KGHSY and CDR2 FQNENV. CDR3 residues: CASSIIVQAFF. Here the CDR3 DNA reads TGTGCCAGCAGCATCATAGTCCAAGCTTTCTTT.